The subject of this entry is one TCR beta chain. Its antigen is still unknown. This entry is derived from a study of CD8 T cells in ankylosing spondylitis. Library preparation for TCR beta used quantitative 5'-RACE with molecular barcodes. Using its own MiXCR run on the 5' RACE reads, TCRdb lists one record per CDR3 protein. The profile shows just under 350,000 distinct CDR3 sequences, around 15% of them singletons. This CDR3 spans 13 amino acids. Trimming cost V 6 bases and J 4 bases; bases outside gene matches: 4. Study-level results: Those disease-linked clones were CD8+; they were also relatively rare in peripheral blood. Past research had described some motif variants in reactive arthritis synovial fluid and blood. The clones that were linked to disease were reported to be significantly enriched in matched synovial fluid samples from ankylosing spondylitis patients.

This clonotype was obtained from a male donor with ankylosing spondylitis or in good health (not recorded which). The specimen sequenced was blood, either unsorted or a sorted T cell fraction (not recorded which). The V call is TRBV12-3 or TRBV12-4, the J call TRBJ1-2; TRBD1 agrees at 8 bases. The CDR3 DNA is TGTGCCAGCAGAGGACAGGGCCTCTATGGCTACACCTTC. Translation: CASRGQGLYGYTF.